The sequence of this T cell receptor (beta chain) was determined in a study of T cell responses to AZD1222 COVID-19 vaccine. The study, taken as a whole, reports: Sampled repertoires all dated from after the peak T cell response. Unmutated variant regions are reportedly the target of nearly half of TCRs that are spike-specific. Dominant CD4 TCR responses targeted spike regions 160-218 and 743-854. Clonal diversity was possibly underestimated, and white British individuals and females predominated among donors.

Note on this clone: Antigen specificity is unknown.

TCRdb's copy holds only in-frame clones and misses some; the assay was immunoSEQ multiplex PCR. The sample carries fewer than 100,000 clones, 65% to 85% recorded once. Trimming took off 6 bases at V and 5 bases at J, with 17 bases between the two ends. The CDR3 runs 14 residues. Germline V gene data show CDR1 as KGHSH and CDR2 as LQKENI. The material was peripheral blood, obtained 28 days after the second AZD1222 dose. J is TRBJ2-7 and V is TRBV18; TRBD1 or TRBD2 may be the D gene (5 bases each). The source is an adult who received the AZD1222 COVID-19 vaccine. The CDR3 DNA follows: TGTGCCAGCTCCCAAGGCCTCCGAGGGGACGAGCAGTACTTC. Translated: CASSQGLRGDEQYF.